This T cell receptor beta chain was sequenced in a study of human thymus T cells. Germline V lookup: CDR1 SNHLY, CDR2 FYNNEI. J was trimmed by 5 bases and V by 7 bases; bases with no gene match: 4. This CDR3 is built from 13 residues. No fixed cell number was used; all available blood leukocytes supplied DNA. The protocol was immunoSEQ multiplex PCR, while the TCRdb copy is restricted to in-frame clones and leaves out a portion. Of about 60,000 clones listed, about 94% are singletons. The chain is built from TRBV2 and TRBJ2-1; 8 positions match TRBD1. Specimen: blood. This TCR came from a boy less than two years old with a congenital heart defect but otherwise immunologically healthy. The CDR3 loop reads CASILDRDNEQFF. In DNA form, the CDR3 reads TGTGCCAGCATCCTGGACAGGGACAATGAGCAGTTCTTC.